What follows is one TCR beta chain and its context. Its antigen is not known. A J-beta primer mix and a sample-barcoded 5' primer were used in a second PCR of about 7 to 12 cycles. Each CDR3 protein is one row after TCRdb ran MiXCR on the 5' RACE reads. The profile shows 450,000 to 700,000 distinct CDR3 sequences, 25% to 30% of them singletons. This CDR3 region has 16 residues. Per germline, CDR1 LNHNV and CDR2 YYDKDF (reference sequence). V lost 3 bases and J lost 0, with 11 bases in between. The data belong to a study of blood T cells in healthy people across ages. Healthy Caucasian individuals from Russia aged roughly 6 to 100 were enrolled as donors. Every donor provided approximately 10 milliliters of peripheral blood. Study-wide points: TCR beta diversity per million T cells fell roughly linearly with age. A strong correlation between TCR beta diversity and naive T cell percentage was seen.

The chain employs TRBV15 and TRBJ1-4; TRBD1 might be the D (5 bases). The specimen was blood. The clonotype was recovered from a woman in her 70s in good health. CDR3 in DNA: TGTGCCACCAGCAGGGGCCGGGGGGCAACTAATGAAAAACTGTTTTTT. It is translated as CATSRGRGATNEKLFF.